Listed below are T cell receptor beta chains from one sample, sequenced in a study of cytomegalovirus exposure and HLA in healthy donors. The assay was immunoSEQ multiplex PCR, and TCRdb's table has in-frame clones only and misses some. The repertoire has fewer than 200,000 clones, 60% to 85% of them found once; the top ten carry less than 1%. Material: PBMCs. The origin of the receptors is a female donor in good health and CMV-seronegative. The CDR3 runs from the conserved cysteine through the conserved F or W. A D gene is named only where the DNA matches it firmly. The size entry is marked missing in some rows and otherwise reads once, few, many or a size class.

.	TRBJ1-5	TRBD1	TRBV7-2	TGTGCCAGCAGCTCCACTGGGACAGGGAATAATCAGCCCCAGCATTTT	CASSSTGTGNNQPQHF
.	TRBJ2-7	.	TRBV28	TGTGCCAGCAGTTCCCTGGGGGGTTCGGACGAGCAGTACTTC	CASSSLGGSDEQYF
.	TRBJ2-5	TRBD1	TRBV5-4	TGTGCCAGCAGCGCAAGTACAGGGGGGGAGACCCAGTACTTC	CASSASTGGETQYF
.	TRBJ2-3	.	TRBV9	TGTGCCAGCAGCGTAGAGGTGGGCCCAGATACGCAGTATTTT	CASSVEVGPDTQYF
.	TRBJ2-1	TRBD2	TRBV7-8	TGTGCCAGCAGCGTGGGACTAGCGGGAGGAGAAAATGAGCAGTTCTTC	CASSVGLAGGENEQFF
.	TRBJ1-1	TRBD1	TRBV29-1	TGCAGCACTGAGACAGGGGGCGAAGCTTTCTTT	CSTETGGEAFF
.	TRBJ2-7	.	TRBV7-8	TGTGCCAGCAGCCGGACGGTACAGGAATCCGAGCAGTACTTC	CASSRTVQESEQYF
.	TRBJ2-5	TRBD2	TRBV30	TGTGCCGTCAGACTAGCGGGGGGCCTTGAGACCCAGTACTTC	CAVRLAGGLETQYF
.	TRBJ1-1	TRBD1	TRBV27	TGTGCCAGCAGTAGGGGGACAGGGAAGCTAACTGAAGCTTTCTTT	CASSRGTGKLTEAFF
.	TRBJ2-7	TRBD1	TRBV7-3	TGTGCCAGCAGCTTGGACGGGACAGGGGGCTACGAGCAGTACTTC	CASSLDGTGGYEQYF
.	TRBJ1-5	.	TRBV7-9	TGTGCCAGCACCGACGGCGGGGGGTGGAATCAGCCCCAGCATTTT	CASTDGGGWNQPQHF
.	TRBJ1-2	TRBD1	TRBV2	TGTGCCAGCAGTGGACAGGGCTATGGCTACACCTTC	CASSGQGYGYTF
.	TRBJ2-1	.	TRBV7-2	TGTGCCAGCAGCTTTTCCGGGACTTCACCCCCCAATGAGCAGTTCTTC	CASSFSGTSPPNEQFF
once	TRBJ1-1	TRBD1	TRBV10-3	TGTGCCATCAGTGGAAGGGGGACAGGGCTCCGAAGAGGATTCTTT	CAISGRGTGLRRGFF
.	TRBJ2-1	TRBD2	TRBV2	TGTGCCAGCGGTATAGCGGGAGGTACCAATGAGCAGTTCTTC	CASGIAGGTNEQFF
.	TRBJ2-1	TRBD2	TRBV19	TGTGCCAGTAGTACCATAGCGGGAGGGATCGTTTCCTACAATGAGCAGTTCTTC	CASSTIAGGIVSYNEQFF
.	TRBJ2-3	.	TRBV7-2	TGTGCCAGCAGCCCCACGTCGGGAGATACGCAGTATTTT	CASSPTSGDTQYF
.	TRBJ2-3	TRBD2	TRBV6-4	TGTGCCAGCAGTGTTACCGGGACTAGCGGTGATACGCAGTATTTT	CASSVTGTSGDTQYF
.	TRBJ2-5	TRBD2	TRBV4-2	TGTGCCAGCAGCGGGACTAGCGATCAGGGAGAGACCCAGTACTTC	CASSGTSDQGETQYF
once	TRBJ2-5	.	TRBV6-5	TGTGCCAGCAGTTACTCGTTCGCAGGGGCAGAGACCCAGTACTTC	CASSYSFAGAETQYF
.	TRBJ2-5	.	TRBV7-9	TGTGCCAGCAGCTTAGTGACAGGCCAAGAGACCCAGTACTTC	CASSLVTGQETQYF
.	TRBJ1-2	.	TRBV28	TGTGCCAGCAGATCCTCGGGGGTTGAAGCTAACTATGGCTACACCTTC	CASRSSGVEANYGYTF
.	TRBJ2-1	.	TRBV19	TGTGCCAGTGCCACCTCCTCAGGGGTAATCAATGAGCAGTTCTTC	CASATSSGVINEQFF
.	TRBJ1-5	.	TRBV28	TGTGCCAGCAGTCCTCCCATCCAGGGAAGAGACAATCAGCCCCAGCATTTT	CASSPPIQGRDNQPQHF
.	TRBJ2-1	TRBD2	TRBV11-3	TGTGCCAGCAGCTTAGAGGGCGGGAGCCGCTACAATGAGCAGTTCTTC	CASSLEGGSRYNEQFF
once	TRBJ1-2	.	TRBV7-9	TGTGCCACGGGGGAATTTGGCTACACCTTC	CATGEFGYTF
.	TRBJ2-1	TRBD2	TRBV4-2	TGTGCCAGCAGCCAAGCGGGGGGGTCCTACAATGAGCAGTTCTTC	CASSQAGGSYNEQFF
.	TRBJ2-3	.	TRBV7-8	TGTGCCAGCAGCTTACCTGGGACACCTCCCCGAGGTACGCAGTATTTT	CASSLPGTPPRGTQYF
once	TRBJ2-1	.	TRBV2	TGTGCCAGCACCGTGGGCGGGACGAACTACAATGAGCAGTTCTTC	CASTVGGTNYNEQFF
few	TRBJ1-3	.	TRBV4-3	TGCGCCAGCAGCCAAGGGAGGACGGCGGCTTACTCTGGAAACACCATATATTTT	CASSQGRTAAYSGNTIYF
.	TRBJ2-3	.	TRBV15	TGTGCCACCACCGAAGGGGGGGGTCGAACAGATACGCAGTATTTT	CATTEGGGRTDTQYF
few	TRBJ1-1	.	TRBV19	TGTGCCAGTAGTACACACAGGGCGCTGAACACTGAAGCTTTCTTT	CASSTHRALNTEAFF
few	TRBJ1-2	TRBD1	TRBV7-3	TGTGCCAGCAGCTTAATGACAGGGTATGGCTACACCTTC	CASSLMTGYGYTF
.	TRBJ2-3	.	TRBV7-8	TGTGCCAGCAGCTCCTCGTACACAGATACGCAGTATTTT	CASSSSYTDTQYF
.	TRBJ1-3	.	TRBV9	TGTGCCAGCAGCGTGGGGGCCTCTGGAAACACCATATATTTT	CASSVGASGNTIYF
.	TRBJ1-1	.	TRBV7-2	TGTGCCAGCAGTACGGGGGGGGGCACTGAAGCTTTCTTT	CASSTGGGTEAFF
.	TRBJ2-7	TRBD1	TRBV5-1	TGCGCCAGCAGCTGGGGACAGTCCTACGAGCAGTACTTC	CASSWGQSYEQYF
.	TRBJ1-2	TRBD1	TRBV5-5	TGTGCCAGCAGCCGGACAGGGGGCGGCTATGGCTACACCTTC	CASSRTGGGYGYTF
.	TRBJ2-2	.	TRBV6-1	TGTGCCAGCAGTTTGGACAGTGTAACCGGGGAGCTGTTTTTT	CASSLDSVTGELFF
.	TRBJ2-7	.	TRBV7-6	TGTGCCAGCAGCTTAGGGGCAGATAACACCTACGAGCAGTACTTC	CASSLGADNTYEQYF
.	TRBJ1-1	TRBD1	TRBV19	TGTGCCAGTATTCGGACAGGGGTGGGCACTGAAGCTTTCTTT	CASIRTGVGTEAFF
few	TRBJ2-2	.	TRBV10-3	TGTGCCATCAGGGGTAGGGGTGGCACCGGGGAGCTGTTTTTT	CAIRGRGGTGELFF
few	TRBJ1-4	TRBD1	TRBV6-6	TGTGCCAGCAGTTACTCGGGACAGGGTTGGGAAAAACTGTTTTTT	CASSYSGQGWEKLFF
.	TRBJ1-2	.	TRBV29-1	TGCAGCGTTGTAGTTTCAGGGCAGGTCGGAAGTGGCTACACCTTC	CSVVVSGQVGSGYTF
once	TRBJ2-3	.	TRBV5-1	TGCGCCAGCAGCCCGGGACACGGAAAGACAGATACGCAGTATTTT	CASSPGHGKTDTQYF
.	TRBJ1-4	.	TRBV7-9	TGTGCCAGCAGCTTGGAAGGGAGTGGTGAAAAACTGTTTTTT	CASSLEGSGEKLFF
few	TRBJ2-7	.	TRBV18	TGTGCCAGCTCACCATCCGATGCGGGGAGCGACGAGCAGTACTTC	CASSPSDAGSDEQYF
.	TRBJ2-3	TRBD1	TRBV28	TGTGTCAGCAGTAGGGCAGGGGGTAGGGTGACAGATACGCAGTATTTT	CVSSRAGGRVTDTQYF
.	TRBJ2-2	.	TRBV14	TGTGCCAGCAGCGAGCGAGGCCTAGGGGCCACCGGGGAGCTGTTTTTT	CASSERGLGATGELFF
.	TRBJ2-1	TRBD2	TRBV10-3	TGTGCCATCAGCCCCCCGGGAGGGAGGGATAATGAGCAGTTCTTC	CAISPPGGRDNEQFF
few	TRBJ2-7	TRBD2	TRBV6-5	TGTGCCAGCAGTTTGGGACTAGCGGGGGGCGAGCAGTACTTC	CASSLGLAGGEQYF
.	TRBJ1-3	.	TRBV7-3	TGTGCCAGCAGCCCAGGGGTCGGAAACACCATATATTTT	CASSPGVGNTIYF